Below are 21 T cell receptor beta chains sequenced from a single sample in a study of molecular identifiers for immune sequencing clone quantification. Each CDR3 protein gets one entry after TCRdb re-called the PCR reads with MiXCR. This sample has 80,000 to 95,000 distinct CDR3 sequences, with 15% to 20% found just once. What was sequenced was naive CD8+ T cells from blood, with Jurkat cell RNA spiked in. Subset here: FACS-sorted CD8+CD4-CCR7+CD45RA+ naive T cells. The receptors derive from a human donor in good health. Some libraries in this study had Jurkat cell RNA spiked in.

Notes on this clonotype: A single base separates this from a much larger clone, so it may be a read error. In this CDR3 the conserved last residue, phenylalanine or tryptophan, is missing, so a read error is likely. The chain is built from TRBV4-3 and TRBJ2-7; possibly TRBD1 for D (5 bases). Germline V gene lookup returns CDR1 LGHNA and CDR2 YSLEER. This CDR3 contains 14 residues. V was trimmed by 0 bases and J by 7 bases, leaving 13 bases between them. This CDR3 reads CASSQDQGAWEQYI. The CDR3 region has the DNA TGCGCCAGCAGCCAAGATCAAGGGGCGTGGGAGCAGTACATC.

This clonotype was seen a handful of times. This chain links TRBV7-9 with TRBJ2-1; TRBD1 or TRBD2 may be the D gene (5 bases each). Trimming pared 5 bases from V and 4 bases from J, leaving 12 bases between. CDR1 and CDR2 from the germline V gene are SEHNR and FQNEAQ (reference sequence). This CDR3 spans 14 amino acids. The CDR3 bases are TGTGCCAGCAGCGCCGCAGGGACGTACAATGAGCAGTTCTTC. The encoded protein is CASSAAGTYNEQFF. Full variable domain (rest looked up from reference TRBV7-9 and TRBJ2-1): DTGVSQNPRHKITKRGQNVTFRCDPISEHNRLYWYRQTLGQGPEFLTYFQNEAQLEKSRLLSDRFSAERPKGSFSTLEIQRTEQGDSAMYLCASSAAGTYNEQFFGPGTRLTVL.

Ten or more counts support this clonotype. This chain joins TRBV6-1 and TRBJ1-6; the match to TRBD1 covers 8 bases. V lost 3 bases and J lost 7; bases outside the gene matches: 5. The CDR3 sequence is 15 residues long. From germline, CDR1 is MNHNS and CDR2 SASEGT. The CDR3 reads CASSETGVINSPLHF. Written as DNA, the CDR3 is TGTGCCAGCAGTGAGACAGGGGTGATCAATTCACCCCTCCACTTT.

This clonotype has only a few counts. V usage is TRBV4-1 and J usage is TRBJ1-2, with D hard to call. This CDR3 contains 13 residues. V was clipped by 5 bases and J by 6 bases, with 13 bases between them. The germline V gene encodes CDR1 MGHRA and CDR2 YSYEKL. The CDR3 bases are TGCGCCAGCAGCTCCCGTCAGCTAGATGGCTACACCTTC. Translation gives CASSSRQLDGYTF.

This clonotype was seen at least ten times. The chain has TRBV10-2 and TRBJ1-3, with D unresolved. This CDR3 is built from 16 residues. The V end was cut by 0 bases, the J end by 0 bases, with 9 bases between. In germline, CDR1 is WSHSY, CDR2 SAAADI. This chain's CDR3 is CASSESEGGSGNTIYF. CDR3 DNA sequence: TGCGCCAGCAGTGAGTCTGAAGGAGGCTCTGGAAACACCATATATTTT.

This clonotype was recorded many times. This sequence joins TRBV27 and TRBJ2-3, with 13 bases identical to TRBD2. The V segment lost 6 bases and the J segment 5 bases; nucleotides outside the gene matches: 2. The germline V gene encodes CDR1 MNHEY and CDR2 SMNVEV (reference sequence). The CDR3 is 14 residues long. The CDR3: CASRGLAGEDTQYF. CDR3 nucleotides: TGTGCCAGCAGAGGACTAGCGGGAGAAGATACGCAGTATTTT.

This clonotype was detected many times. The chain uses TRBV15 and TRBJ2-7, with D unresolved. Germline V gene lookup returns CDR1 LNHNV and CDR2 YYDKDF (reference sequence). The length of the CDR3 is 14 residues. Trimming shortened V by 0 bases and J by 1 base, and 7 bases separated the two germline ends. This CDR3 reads CATSRDLLSYEQYF. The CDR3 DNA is TGTGCCACCAGCAGAGACCTGTTATCCTACGAGCAGTACTTC.

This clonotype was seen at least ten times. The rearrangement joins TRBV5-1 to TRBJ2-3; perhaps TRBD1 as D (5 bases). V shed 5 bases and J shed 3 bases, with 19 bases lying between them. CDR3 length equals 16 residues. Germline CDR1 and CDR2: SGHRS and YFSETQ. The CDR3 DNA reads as TGCGCCAGCAGTCCCGACAGATCCACAGCTACAGATACGCAGTATTTT. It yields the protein CASSPDRSTATDTQYF.

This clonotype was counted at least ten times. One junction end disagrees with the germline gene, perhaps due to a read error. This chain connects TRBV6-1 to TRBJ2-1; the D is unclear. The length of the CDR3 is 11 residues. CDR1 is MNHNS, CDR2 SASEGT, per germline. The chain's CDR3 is CASSEIGPQLF. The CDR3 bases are TGTGCCAGCAGTGAAATCGGGCCCCAGCTCTTC.

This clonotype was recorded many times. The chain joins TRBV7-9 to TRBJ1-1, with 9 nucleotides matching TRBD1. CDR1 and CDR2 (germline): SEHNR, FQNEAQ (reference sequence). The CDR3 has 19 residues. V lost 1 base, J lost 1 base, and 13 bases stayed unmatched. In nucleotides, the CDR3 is TGTGCCAGCAGCTTAGTAAGCCTCCGGGACAGGGAGTCGAACACTGAAGCTTTCTTT. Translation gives CASSLVSLRDRESNTEAFF.

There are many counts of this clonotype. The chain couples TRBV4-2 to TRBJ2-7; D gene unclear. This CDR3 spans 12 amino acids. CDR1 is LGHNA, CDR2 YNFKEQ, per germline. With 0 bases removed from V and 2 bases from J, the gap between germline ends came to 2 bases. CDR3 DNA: TGTGCCAGCAGCCAAGATACCTACGAGCAGTACTTC. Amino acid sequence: CASSQDTYEQYF.

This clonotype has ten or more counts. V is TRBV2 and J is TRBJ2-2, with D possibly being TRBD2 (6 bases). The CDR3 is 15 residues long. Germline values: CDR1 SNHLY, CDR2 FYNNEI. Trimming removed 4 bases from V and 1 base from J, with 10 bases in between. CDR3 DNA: TGTGCCAGCAGTGGCTGGCGGGAGAACACCGGGGAGCTGTTTTTT. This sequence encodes CASSGWRENTGELFF.

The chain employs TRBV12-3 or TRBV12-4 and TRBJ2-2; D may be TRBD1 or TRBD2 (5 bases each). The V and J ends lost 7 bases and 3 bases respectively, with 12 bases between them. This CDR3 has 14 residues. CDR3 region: CASTSGTYTGELFF. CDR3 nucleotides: TGTGCCAGCACCTCTGGGACCTACACCGGGGAGCTGTTTTTT.

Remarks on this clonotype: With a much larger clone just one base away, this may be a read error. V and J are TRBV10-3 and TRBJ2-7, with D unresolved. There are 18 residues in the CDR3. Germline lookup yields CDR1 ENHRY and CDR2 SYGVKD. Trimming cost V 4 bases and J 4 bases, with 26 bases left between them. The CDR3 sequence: CAISGPNPGSLPIYEQYF. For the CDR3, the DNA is TGTGCCATCAGTGGCCCGAACCCAGGATCCTTACCTATTTACGAGCAGTACTTC.

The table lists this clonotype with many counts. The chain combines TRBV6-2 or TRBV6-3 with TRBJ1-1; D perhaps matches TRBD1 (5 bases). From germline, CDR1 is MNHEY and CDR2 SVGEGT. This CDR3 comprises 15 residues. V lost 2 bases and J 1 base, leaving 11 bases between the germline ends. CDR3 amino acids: CASSYRVRANTEAFF. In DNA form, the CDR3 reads TGTGCCAGCAGTTACCGAGTCAGGGCGAACACTGAAGCTTTCTTT.

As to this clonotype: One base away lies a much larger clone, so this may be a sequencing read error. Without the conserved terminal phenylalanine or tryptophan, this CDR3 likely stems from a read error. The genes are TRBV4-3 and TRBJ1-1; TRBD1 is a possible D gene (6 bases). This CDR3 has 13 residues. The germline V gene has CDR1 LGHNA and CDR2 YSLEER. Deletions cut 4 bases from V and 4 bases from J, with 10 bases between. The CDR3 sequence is CASSPTGLTEAFL. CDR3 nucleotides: TGCGCCAGCAGCCCAACAGGGCTCACTGAAGCTTTCCTT.

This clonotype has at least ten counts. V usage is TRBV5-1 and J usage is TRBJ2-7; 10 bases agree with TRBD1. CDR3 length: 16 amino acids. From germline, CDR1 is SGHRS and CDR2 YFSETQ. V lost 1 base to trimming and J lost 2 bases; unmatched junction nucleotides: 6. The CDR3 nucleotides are TGCGCCAGCAGCTTGTCGGGACAGGGGTCTACCTACGAGCAGTACTTC. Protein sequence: CASSLSGQGSTYEQYF.

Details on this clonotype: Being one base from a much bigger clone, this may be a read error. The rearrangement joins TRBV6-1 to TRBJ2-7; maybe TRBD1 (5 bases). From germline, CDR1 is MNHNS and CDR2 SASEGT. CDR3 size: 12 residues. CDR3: CAGRTRPYERYF. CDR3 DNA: TGTGCCGGAAGGACACGACCTTACGAGCGGTACTTC.

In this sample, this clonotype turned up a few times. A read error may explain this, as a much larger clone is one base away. CDR3 loop: CVSSFWPSSGNTIYF. The CDR3 DNA sequence: TGTGTCAGCAGCTTTTGGCCCTCCTCTGGAAACACCATATATTTT. V is TRBV5-5 and J is TRBJ1-3; no reliable D call. The CDR3 is 15 residues long. The V gene's germline CDR1 is SGHKS and CDR2 YYEKEE (reference sequence).

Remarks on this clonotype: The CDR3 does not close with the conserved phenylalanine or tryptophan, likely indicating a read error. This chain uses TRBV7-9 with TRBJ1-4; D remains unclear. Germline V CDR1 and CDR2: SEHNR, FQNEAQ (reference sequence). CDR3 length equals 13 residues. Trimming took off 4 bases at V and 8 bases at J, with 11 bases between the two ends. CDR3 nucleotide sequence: TGTGCCAGCAGCTCATCCTTGGCAGAAAAACTGTTTCTT. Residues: CASSSSLAEKLFL.

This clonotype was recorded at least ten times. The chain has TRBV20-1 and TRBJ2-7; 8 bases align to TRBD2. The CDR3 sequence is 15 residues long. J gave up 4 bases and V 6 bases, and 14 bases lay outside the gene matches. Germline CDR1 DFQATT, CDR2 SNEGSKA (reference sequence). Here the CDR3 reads CSALTPAGVVYEQYF. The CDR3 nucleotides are TGCAGTGCCCTGACCCCAGCGGGAGTCGTGTACGAGCAGTACTTC.